This TCR beta chain was recovered during a study of T cell changes during pregnancy in multiple sclerosis. In germline, CDR1 is KGHSH, CDR2 LQKENI. V dropped 3 bases and J dropped 1; count of bases not matched to a gene: 13. The CDR3 covers 18 residues. Assay used: immunoSEQ multiplex PCR; TCRdb lists only in-frame clones, some missing. The data contain about 32,000 clones, 75% to 90% of them singletons. The sequencing here drew on CD8+ T cells from peripheral blood mononuclear cells, taken in the second trimester of pregnancy. The clonotype originates from a female donor with multiple sclerosis, enrolled in a pregnancy study. This chain uses TRBV18 with TRBJ1-2; 8 nucleotides match TRBD1. The CDR3 nucleotides are TGTGCCAGCTCACCCGCCGGGACAGGACTTTCATTTAACTATGGCTACACCTTC. Residues: CASSPAGTGLSFNYGYTF.